This TCR beta chain was obtained from a study of T cell responses to AZD1222 COVID-19 vaccine. Study-level background: Pooled in the analysis were second doses at about 4 or about 12 weeks.

Study-level results: Variant regions that are unmutated are reportedly the target of nearly half of spike-specific TCRs. There were repertoire samples only from the period after the peak T cell response. Clonal diversity may have been underestimated, and the donors were mostly white British, with more females than males.

As concerns this clone: The antigen is not known.

The CDR3 is made up of 16 amino acids. V was clipped by 3 bases and J by 6 bases, with 16 bases between them. Per germline, CDR1 SGHRS and CDR2 YFSETQ. Data came from immunoSEQ multiplex PCR; TCRdb stores just in-frame clones and leaves some out. The sample has over 140,000 clones, 92% seen once; the top ten hold approximately 4.8%. The chain recombines TRBV5-1 with TRBJ1-6, with TRBD1 as a possible D gene (5 bases). The receptor was derived from an adult in good health. The sample in question was peripheral blood, obtained on day 0 of AZD1222 vaccination. The CDR3 loop is CASSSGESRANSPLHF. The DNA for the CDR3 is TGCGCCAGCAGCTCGGGGGAGAGTAGGGCTAATTCACCCCTCCACTTT.